This T cell receptor beta chain was observed in a study of regulatory T cells (dated by TCRdb to 2016 to 2019). Regarding the research as a whole: The study compared T-cell receptor beta repertoires of sorted regulatory, conventional CD4+ and CD8+ T cells between CD3G-deficient patients and healthy controls.

Every CD3G-deficient patient showed evidence of autoimmunity, and the autoimmunity was more severe in two of the patients. Patients were tested at ages ranging from 2 to 39 years, and reduced naive and increased memory CD4+ and CD8+ T-cell proportions were found in the patients. A handful of individuals with CD3G deficiency made up the patient group. Patient samples and clinical data were obtained from an international physician network spanning the United States, Europe and Asia. Ficoll density separation was used to isolate peripheral blood mononuclear cells. CD3+ CD8+ CD4- T cells were isolated using a FACSAria cell sorter. The multiplex PCR relied on 52 forward TRBV primers and 13 reverse TRBJ primers, and amplification bias was corrected through assay-based and computational methods. Within the immunoSEQ assay, multiplex PCR amplified rearranged TRB loci from genomic DNA. An Illumina HiSeq platform was used to sequence the TRB amplicons. For the original study's pipeline: Custom algorithms error-filtered the raw sequences and aligned the raw sequences to reference gene sequences, after which the immunoSEQ online tools were used for analysis. The frequencies of productive and nonproductive TRB rearrangements were evaluated among unique sequences as well as among total sequences. Hydrophobicity and amino acid composition of residues 6 and 7 within the TRB CDR3 were used to estimate the potential for self-reactivity. Groups were compared by t tests, Mann-Whitney tests or two-way ANOVA performed in Prism software. The immuneACCESS repertoire file appears here via TCRdb, limited to in-frame rearrangements. These files lack a portion of the clones; in checked studies, under half of the deficit traces to unresolved V genes, and the cause of the others is not known. D and trimming were read from the DNA, whereas the V and J calls and clone size are those reported in that table. This sample gives over 20,000 clones in total; approximately 93% of them show up just once. 3.5% to 4% of the sample belongs to the ten largest clones.

Study-wide findings and limitations: Repertoires from patients had restricted unique TRB V-J pairs and skewed V and J gene usage, with the strongest effect in regulatory T cells. CD8+ T cells from patients showed a nonsignificant trend toward lower Shannon entropy than control CD8+ cells.

Including the terminal cysteine and phenylalanine, the CDR3 comprises 14 residues. CDR3 DNA only is kept here, 42 bases in frame from base 1. V drops 5 bases and J drops 4 bases, leaving 14 bases in between. The germline V gene encodes CDR1 MDHEN and CDR2 SYDVKM. About this clone: Its binding antigen is unknown. The input lacks base qualities; no much larger clone sits a single base away.

The clonotype was recovered from a child aged 2 to 10 with CD3G deficiency. The chain links TRBV28 with TRBJ2-5, with the D gene not clear enough to name. The sequenced sample was CD8+ T cells sorted from blood. The nucleotide sequence reads as follows: TGTGCCAGCAGTGGACGAAGGATCGGAGAGACCCAGTACTTC. This gives the protein CASSGRRIGETQYF.